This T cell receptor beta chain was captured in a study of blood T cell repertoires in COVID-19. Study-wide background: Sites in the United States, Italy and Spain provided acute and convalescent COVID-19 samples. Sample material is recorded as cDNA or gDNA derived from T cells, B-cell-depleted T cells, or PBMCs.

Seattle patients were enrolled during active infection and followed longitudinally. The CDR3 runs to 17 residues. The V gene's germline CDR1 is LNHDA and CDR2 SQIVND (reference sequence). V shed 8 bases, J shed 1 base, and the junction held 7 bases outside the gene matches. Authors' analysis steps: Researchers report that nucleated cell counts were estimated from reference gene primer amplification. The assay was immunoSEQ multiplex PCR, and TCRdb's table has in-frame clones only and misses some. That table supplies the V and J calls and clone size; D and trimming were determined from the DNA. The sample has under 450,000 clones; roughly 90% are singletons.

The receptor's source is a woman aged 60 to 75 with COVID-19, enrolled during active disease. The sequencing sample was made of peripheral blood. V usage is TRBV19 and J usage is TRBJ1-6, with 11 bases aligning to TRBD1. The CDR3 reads CASQDRGQSSYNSPLHF. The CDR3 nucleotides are TGTGCCAGTCAGGACAGGGGGCAAAGTTCCTATAATTCACCCCTCCACTTT.